These T cell receptor beta chains were read from a single sample in a study of CD8 T cells in Susac syndrome. TCRdb passed the immunoSEQ multiplex PCR reads through MiXCR, listing each CDR3 protein once. The data contain some 450,000 distinct CDR3 sequences, approximately 89% of them singletons. What was sequenced was CD8+ T cells from PBMCs. Receptors originate from a human donor with multiple sclerosis. CDR3s include the opening cysteine and the closing phenylalanine or tryptophan. A D gene is named only where the DNA matches it firmly. Clone size is not always given. Where it is, it says once, few, many or a class for expanded clones.

D gene | J gene | V gene | clone size | CDR3 DNA | CDR3 protein
TRBD1 | TRBJ2-7 | TRBV10-3 | once | TGTGCCATCAGTGAATATCAGGGACAGGGTAGCGAGCAGTACTTC | CAISEYQGQGSEQYF
- | TRBJ2-7 | TRBV7-6 | - | TGTGCCAGCAGCTTAGAGTGGGGAACCTACGAGCAGTACTTC | CASSLEWGTYEQYF
TRBD2 | TRBJ2-3 | TRBV7-8 | - | TGTGCCAGCAGCTTGGAGAGCGGGGCTAGCACAGATACGCAGTATTTT | CASSLESGASTDTQYF
- | TRBJ1-4 | TRBV18 | - | TGTGCCAGCTCACCACAAGGGAGCTTACCCATGGCAACTAATGAAAAACTGTTTTTT | CASSPQGSLPMATNEKLFF
TRBD1 | TRBJ1-4 | TRBV20-1 | - | TGCAGTGCTCCGGACAGGGGAAGTGTAAAACTGTTTTTT | CSAPDRGSVKLFF
TRBD2 | TRBJ2-7 | TRBV5-1 | - | TGCGCCAGCAGCCAGACTAGCGGGAGTTCCTACGAGCAGTACTTC | CASSQTSGSSYEQYF
- | TRBJ2-3 | TRBV6-1 | - | TGTGCCAGCATAGCCCGGGTGACAGGCACAGATACGCAGTATTTT | CASIARVTGTDTQYF
- | TRBJ2-1 | TRBV6-1 | - | TGTGCCAGCAGTGAGGGGGTCTTGGGAACTTACAATGAGCAGTTCTTC | CASSEGVLGTYNEQFF
- | TRBJ2-6 | TRBV6-1 | - | TGTGCCAGCAGTGAGTCTACAGGACGAGACGACTCTGGGGCCAACGTCCTGACTTTC | CASSESTGRDDSGANVLTF
TRBD2 | TRBJ2-7 | TRBV14 | - | TGTGCCAGCAGCCGGAGGGCGGGGGGTTCCTACGAGCAGTACTTC | CASSRRAGGSYEQYF
- | TRBJ2-7 | TRBV6-1 | - | TGTGCCAGCAGTGAACTGGTCAGCGACCCAACCTACGAGCAGTACTTC | CASSELVSDPTYEQYF
- | TRBJ1-1 | TRBV29-1 | - | TGCAGCGCTTATGGACAGATCGGGGACACTGAAGCTTTCTTT | CSAYGQIGDTEAFF
TRBD2 | TRBJ2-3 | TRBV20-1 | - | TGCAGTGCTAGATCCCATGGCGGGAGGGTTACGCAGTATTTT | CSARSHGGRVTQYF
- | TRBJ1-1 | TRBV7-9 | - | TGTGCCAGCAGCTTCACGCGGCAGGGCCAAACTGAAGCTTTCTTT | CASSFTRQGQTEAFF
- | TRBJ1-6 | TRBV2 | - | TGTGCCAGTCTCTGGGGCAAGAGTTCACCCCTCCACTTT | CASLWGKSSPLHF
- | TRBJ2-1 | TRBV7-9 | - | TGTGCCAGCAGCTTTATTACTAGCAGAAATGAGCAGTTCTTC | CASSFITSRNEQFF
- | TRBJ1-2 | TRBV7-2 | - | TGTGCCAGCAGCTTTTGGGTTGGGGACGGTACTAACTATGGCTACACCTTC | CASSFWVGDGTNYGYTF
TRBD1 | TRBJ2-1 | TRBV4-1 | - | TGCGCCAGCAGCCAAGGGGGGGACAGGGGGCGATTTGAGCAGTTCTTC | CASSQGGDRGRFEQFF
TRBD1 | TRBJ2-5 | TRBV6-1 | - | TGTGCCAGCAGTGAAGAGACAGGGACCCAAGAGACCCAGTACTTC | CASSEETGTQETQYF
TRBD1 | TRBJ2-3 | TRBV7-2 | once | TGTGCCAGCAGCTTAGAGGACAGGGGGGTAGATACGCAGTATTTT | CASSLEDRGVDTQYF
- | TRBJ2-3 | TRBV5-1 | once | TGCGCCAGCAGCTTGGAGGGGACCCTCACAGATACGCAGTATTTT | CASSLEGTLTDTQYF
- | TRBJ2-7 | TRBV27 | - | TGTGCCAGCAGTTCGGGACGGAACTACGAGCAGTACTTC | CASSSGRNYEQYF
TRBD2 | TRBJ2-7 | TRBV30 | - | TGTGCCTGGAGGGGGACTAGCGCCTACGAGCAGTACTTC | CAWRGTSAYEQYF
TRBD2 | TRBJ2-7 | TRBV27 | - | TGTGCCAGCAGTTTGTCGGCGGGAGGGCCCTACGAGCAGTACTTC | CASSLSAGGPYEQYF
- | TRBJ2-1 | TRBV20-1 | - | TGCAGTGCTAGGAAGTGGCGCGGTTTATACAATGAGCAGTTCTTC | CSARKWRGLYNEQFF
TRBD2 | TRBJ2-5 | TRBV5-1 | - | TGCGCCAGCAGCTTGTGGAGGACTAGGAGGGGAGAGACCCAGTACTTC | CASSLWRTRRGETQYF
TRBD1 | TRBJ2-7 | TRBV5-4 | - | TGTGCCAGCAGCCACCACCTAGACAGGGCCTCCTACGAGCAGTACTTC | CASSHHLDRASYEQYF
- | TRBJ2-2 | TRBV28 | - | TGTGCCAGCAGTTTGGAAGAGGGGAACACCGGGGAGCTGTTTTTT | CASSLEEGNTGELFF
TRBD1 | TRBJ2-1 | TRBV6-1 | few | TGTGCCAGCAGTGGTGGGACAGGGTACAATGAGCAGTTCTTC | CASSGGTGYNEQFF
- | TRBJ1-4 | TRBV4-1 | - | TGCGCCAGCAGCCAAGAATCCCAGTGGTTTTATAATGAAAAACTGTTTTTT | CASSQESQWFYNEKLFF
- | TRBJ2-3 | TRBV5-4 | - | TGTGCCAGCCCATCTTCAGGTAGCACAGATACGCAGTATTTT | CASPSSGSTDTQYF
TRBD1 | TRBJ2-7 | TRBV20-1 | - | TGCAGTGCCAGATCAACCGGGACAGGGGCGTCCGAGCAGTACTTC | CSARSTGTGASEQYF
TRBD1 | TRBJ1-5 | TRBV6-9 | - | TGTGCCAGCAGTCATTTAGAAAGGGGGCTGTATAGCAATCAGCCCCAGCATTTT | CASSHLERGLYSNQPQHF
- | TRBJ2-5 | TRBV15 | - | TGTGCCACCAGCAATGTAAGGTTGTACCAAGAGACCCAGTACTTC | CATSNVRLYQETQYF
TRBD1 | TRBJ1-1 | TRBV30 | - | TGTGCCTGGAGTGCGGGAAGGGGGCGAACTGAAGCTTTCTTT | CAWSAGRGRTEAFF
TRBD1 | TRBJ1-4 | TRBV5-1 | - | TGCGCCAGCAGCTTCAGGGGGCTAGGGGAAAAACTGTTTTTT | CASSFRGLGEKLFF
- | TRBJ1-6 | TRBV6-4 | - | TGTGCCAGCAGTGTGGGAGAAATCAATTCACCCCTCCACTTT | CASSVGEINSPLHF
- | TRBJ2-7 | TRBV30 | - | TGTGCCTGGAGTCCGGACGGACCCTACGAGCAGTACTTC | CAWSPDGPYEQYF
- | TRBJ2-1 | TRBV19 | - | TGTGCCAGTAGCCCAGTCCCCTACAATGAGCAGTTCTTC | CASSPVPYNEQFF
- | TRBJ2-2 | TRBV30 | - | TGTGCCTGGGCAGGGAGCACCGGGGAGCTGTTTTTT | CAWAGSTGELFF
- | TRBJ2-1 | TRBV27 | - | TGTGCCAGCAGTTTATCGTCGGAACCCCTCTACAATGAGCAGTTCTTC | CASSLSSEPLYNEQFF